Following are 10 T cell receptor beta chains from one sample sequenced in a study of blood T cell repertoires in COVID-19. Some clones are missing from TCRdb's copy, which holds only in-frame ones; the method was immunoSEQ multiplex PCR. The sample holds fewer than 200,000 clones, around four fifths seen once. The specimen sequenced was peripheral blood. All receptors derive from a woman of 80 years or more with acute or convalescent COVID-19.

The rearrangement uses TRBV27 and TRBJ1-3; perhaps TRBD1 as D (5 bases). Between the trimmed V and J ends, which lost 2 bases and 2 bases, there was a span of 7 bases. The CDR3 totals 14 residues. Looked up from germline, CDR1 is MNHEY and CDR2 is SMNVEV (reference sequence). The CDR3 DNA is TGTGCCAGCAGTTTAACAGGTCCTGGAAACACCATATATTTT. This sequence encodes CASSLTGPGNTIYF.

The V gene is TRBV5-1, the J gene TRBJ2-1; 8 bases are a match to TRBD2. This CDR3 comprises 17 residues. Germline V lookup: CDR1 SGHRS, CDR2 YFSETQ. Trimming at V came to 0 bases and at J to 8 bases, leaving 13 bases not matched to a gene. CDR3 bases: TGCGCCAGCAGCTTGGAGGGGAGGCCCGGGGGGGTCGATGAGCAGTTCTTC. Residues: CASSLEGRPGGVDEQFF.

The chain couples TRBV5-1 to TRBJ2-5, with TRBD2 matching over 13 bases. V lost 7 bases to trimming and J lost 2 bases; unmatched junction nucleotides: 5. The CDR3 has 15 amino acids. Germline assignment: CDR1 SGHRS and CDR2 YFSETQ. CDR3 residues: CASQTSGGRQETQYF. For the CDR3, the DNA is TGCGCCAGCCAGACTAGCGGGGGGAGGCAAGAGACCCAGTACTTC.

The sample holds a few counts of this clone. The CDR3 spells CATSRDTGGIQRWAQFF. As DNA, the CDR3 is TGTGCCACCAGCAGAGATACAGGGGGAATCCAAAGGTGGGCGCAGTTCTTC. The rearrangement links TRBV15 to TRBJ2-1, with 8 bases lining up with TRBD1. Germline lookup yields CDR1 LNHNV and CDR2 YYDKDF (reference sequence). V shed 0 bases and J 12 bases; nucleotides not matched to a gene: 16. The CDR3 has 17 amino acids.

The chain carries TRBV19 and TRBJ1-5, with D maybe TRBD1 (5 bases). CDR1 LNHDA and CDR2 SQIVND come from the germline V gene (reference sequence). The CDR3 totals 13 residues. V lost 6 bases to trimming and J lost 7 bases, with 13 bases between them. The CDR3 sequence: CASSGGIGQPQHF. Here the CDR3 DNA reads TGTGCCAGTAGCGGGGGGATAGGGCAGCCCCAGCATTTT.

A few counts support this clone. The V gene is TRBV5-1, the J gene TRBJ2-5; no definite D call. The CDR3 contains 16 residues. V lost 4 bases and J 1 base, leaving 17 bases between the germline ends. Looked up from germline, CDR1 is SGHRS and CDR2 is YFSETQ. The CDR3 is CASSAFVRRSQETQYF. The CDR3 bases are TGCGCCAGCAGCGCCTTCGTAAGGAGATCCCAAGAGACCCAGTACTTC.

J is TRBJ2-5 and V is TRBV2, with 7 nucleotides matching TRBD1. CDR3 size: 14 residues. After removal of 7 bases from V and 9 bases from J, the junction contained 14 bases not matched to a gene. In germline, CDR1 is SNHLY, CDR2 FYNNEI. The CDR3 DNA reads as TGTGCCAGCACCGCCATGGGACAGTTGGGGTCCCAGTACTTC. It yields the protein CASTAMGQLGSQYF.

The sample holds a few counts of this clone. The chain has TRBV7-2 and TRBJ1-3, with D possibly TRBD1 on 6 matching bases. Germline CDR1 is SGHTA and CDR2 is FQGNSA. CDR3 length: 15 amino acids. Trimming cost V 5 bases and J 0 bases, with 11 bases left between them. CDR3 bases: TGTGCCAGCAGCACCGGACAGCACTCTGGAAACACCATATATTTT. Translating it yields CASSTGQHSGNTIYF.

V gene TRBV6-5 combines with J gene TRBJ2-7, with 9 bases that match TRBD1. Germline loops: CDR1 MNHEY, CDR2 SVGAGI. V dropped 6 bases and J dropped 2; count of bases not matched to a gene: 8. CDR3 size: 15 residues. The CDR3, as DNA: TGTGCCAGCAGACCGGGACAGGGTTTGACCTACGAGCAGTACTTC. Protein product: CASRPGQGLTYEQYF.

The chain employs TRBV5-6 and TRBJ1-5; tentatively, D is TRBD1 (5 bases). Germline V gene sequence: CDR1 SGHDT, CDR2 YYEEEE. The CDR3 has 15 residues. Trimming cost V 5 bases and J 11 bases, with 23 bases left between them. The CDR3 loop is CASSVEGSRGWSQHF. Here the CDR3 DNA reads TGTGCCAGCAGTGTGGAAGGGTCGCGGGGGTGGTCCCAGCATTTT.